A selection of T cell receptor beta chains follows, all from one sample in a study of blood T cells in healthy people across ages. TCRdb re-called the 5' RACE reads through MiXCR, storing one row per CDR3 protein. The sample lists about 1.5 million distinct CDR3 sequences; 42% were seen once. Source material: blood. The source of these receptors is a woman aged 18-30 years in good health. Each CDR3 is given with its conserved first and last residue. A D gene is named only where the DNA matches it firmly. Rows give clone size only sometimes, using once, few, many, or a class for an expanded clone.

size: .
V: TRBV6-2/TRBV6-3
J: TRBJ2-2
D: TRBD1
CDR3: CASSYGTVNTGELFF
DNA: TGTGCCAGCAGTTACGGGACAGTGAACACCGGGGAGCTGTTTTTT

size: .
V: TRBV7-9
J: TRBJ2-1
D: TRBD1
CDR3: CASSSTGQASYNEQFF
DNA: TGTGCCAGCAGCTCGACGGGACAGGCGTCCTACAATGAGCAGTTCTTC

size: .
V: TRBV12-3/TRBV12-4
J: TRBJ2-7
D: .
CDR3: CASSQGRKISYEQYF
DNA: TGTGCCAGCAGCCAGGGACGCAAGATTTCCTACGAGCAGTACTTC

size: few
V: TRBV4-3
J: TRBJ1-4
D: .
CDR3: CASSKGRVATNEKLFF
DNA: TGCGCCAGCAGCAAGGGACGGGTTGCAACTAATGAAAAACTGTTTTTT

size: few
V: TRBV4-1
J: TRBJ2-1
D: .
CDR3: CASSQSGTYNEQFF
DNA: TGCGCCAGCAGCCAGTCTGGGACTTACAATGAGCAGTTCTTC

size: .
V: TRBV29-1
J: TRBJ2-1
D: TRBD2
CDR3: CSVGMRLAFNEQFF
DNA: TGCAGCGTGGGTATGAGACTAGCGTTCAATGAGCAGTTCTTC

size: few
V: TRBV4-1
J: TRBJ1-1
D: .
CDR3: CASSQVHQNTEAFF
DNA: TGCGCCAGCAGCCAAGTACACCAGAACACTGAAGCTTTCTTT

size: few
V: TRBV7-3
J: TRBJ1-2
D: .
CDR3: CASSAKDDGYTF
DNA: TGTGCCAGCAGCGCTAAGGACGATGGCTACACCTTC

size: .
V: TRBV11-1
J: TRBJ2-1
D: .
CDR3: CASGAHGVDEQFF
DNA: TGTGCCAGCGGCGCCCATGGGGTGGATGAGCAGTTCTTC

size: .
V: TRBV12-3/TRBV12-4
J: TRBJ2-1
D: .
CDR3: CASSSRDSNNEQFF
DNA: TGTGCCAGCAGTTCCCGGGACTCCAATAATGAGCAGTTCTTC

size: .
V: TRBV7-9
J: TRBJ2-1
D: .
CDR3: CASIPDPSAYNEQFF
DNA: TGTGCCAGCATCCCAGATCCTAGCGCCTACAATGAGCAGTTCTTC

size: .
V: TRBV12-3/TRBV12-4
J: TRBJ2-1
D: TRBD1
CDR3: CASSSTGGLFYEQFF
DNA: TGTGCCAGCAGTTCGACAGGGGGCTTATTCTATGAGCAGTTCTTC

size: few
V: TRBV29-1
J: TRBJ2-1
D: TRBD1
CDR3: CSVPRQGPSYNEQFF
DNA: TGCAGCGTGCCTCGACAGGGGCCCTCCTACAATGAGCAGTTCTTC

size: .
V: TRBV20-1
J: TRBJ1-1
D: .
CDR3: CSARGPTGTEAFF
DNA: TGCAGTGCTAGAGGCCCGACAGGAACTGAAGCTTTCTTT

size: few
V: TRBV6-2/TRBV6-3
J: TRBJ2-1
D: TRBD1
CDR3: CASSRRNLAGGRDEQFF
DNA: TGTGCCAGCAGCCGCAGGAACCTCGCAGGGGGTAGAGATGAGCAGTTCTTC

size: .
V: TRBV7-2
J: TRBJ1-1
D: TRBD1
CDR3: CASSTRTGPFMNTEAFF
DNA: TGTGCCAGCAGCACCCGGACAGGGCCCTTTATGAACACTGAAGCTTTCTTT

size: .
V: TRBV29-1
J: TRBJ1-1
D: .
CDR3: CSVERAANTEAFF
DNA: TGCAGCGTTGAACGGGCCGCGAACACTGAAGCTTTCTTT

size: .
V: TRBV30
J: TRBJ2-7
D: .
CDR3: CAWSAGGAYEQYF
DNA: TGTGCCTGGAGTGCAGGTGGTGCCTACGAGCAGTACTTC

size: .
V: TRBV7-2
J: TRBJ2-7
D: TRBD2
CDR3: CASSLISTSGSFYEQYF
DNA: TGTGCCAGCAGCTTAATCTCTACTAGCGGGAGCTTCTACGAGCAGTACTTC

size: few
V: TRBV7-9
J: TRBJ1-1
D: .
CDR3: CASTQTVSNTEAFF
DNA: TGTGCCAGCACCCAAACGGTTTCTAACACTGAAGCTTTCTTT

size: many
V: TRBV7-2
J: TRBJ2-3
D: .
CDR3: CASSRRAADTQYF
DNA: TGTGCCAGCAGCCGCAGGGCGGCAGATACGCAGTATTTT

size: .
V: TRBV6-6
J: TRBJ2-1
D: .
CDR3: CASRPTVTNPSGEQFF
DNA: TGTGCCAGCAGACCGACGGTGACGAATCCCTCCGGGGAGCAGTTCTTC

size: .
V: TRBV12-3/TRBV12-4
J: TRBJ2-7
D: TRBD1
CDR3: CASRPTGQSYEQYF
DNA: TGTGCCAGCAGACCTACGGGACAGTCGTACGAGCAGTACTTC

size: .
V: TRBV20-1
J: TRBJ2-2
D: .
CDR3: CSAAKTGRDTGELFF
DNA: TGCAGTGCGGCTAAGACAGGGAGGGACACCGGGGAGCTGTTTTTT

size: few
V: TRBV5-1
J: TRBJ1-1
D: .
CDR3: CASSLAPQGMNTEAFF
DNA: TGCGCCAGCAGCTTGGCCCCACAGGGCATGAACACTGAAGCTTTCTTT

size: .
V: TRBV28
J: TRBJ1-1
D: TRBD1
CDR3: CASWIRQGTEAFF
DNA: TGTGCCAGCTGGATTAGACAGGGCACTGAAGCTTTCTTT

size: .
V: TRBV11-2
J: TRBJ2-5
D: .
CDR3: CASSLEVRVEQYF
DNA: TGTGCCAGCAGCTTAGAGGTGCGCGTTGAGCAGTACTTC

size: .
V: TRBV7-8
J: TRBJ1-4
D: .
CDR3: CASSLAPLPPTNEKLFF
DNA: TGTGCCAGCAGCTTAGCGCCGTTGCCTCCAACTAATGAAAAACTGTTTTTT

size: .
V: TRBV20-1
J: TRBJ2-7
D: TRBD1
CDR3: CRTGGIYEQYF
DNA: TGCAGAACAGGGGGCATCTACGAGCAGTACTTC

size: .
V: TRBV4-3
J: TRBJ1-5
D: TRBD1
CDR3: CASSLNRGGNQPQHF
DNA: TGCGCCAGCAGCCTAAACAGGGGTGGAAATCAGCCCCAGCATTTT

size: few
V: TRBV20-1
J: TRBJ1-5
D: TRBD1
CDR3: CSATWDRDSSNQPQHF
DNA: TGCAGTGCTACTTGGGACAGGGATAGTAGCAATCAGCCCCAGCATTTT

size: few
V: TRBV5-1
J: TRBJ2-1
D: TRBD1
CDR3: CASSRGQGINEQFF
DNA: TGCGCCAGCAGCCGTGGACAGGGGATCAATGAGCAGTTCTTC

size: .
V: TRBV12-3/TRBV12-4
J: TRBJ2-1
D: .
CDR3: CASNIGSSAKEQFF
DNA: TGTGCCAGCAACATTGGGTCTAGCGCTAAAGAGCAGTTCTTC

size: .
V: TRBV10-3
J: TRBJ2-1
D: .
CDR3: CAISEFDRLNEQFF
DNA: TGTGCCATCAGTGAGTTTGACAGGCTCAATGAGCAGTTCTTC

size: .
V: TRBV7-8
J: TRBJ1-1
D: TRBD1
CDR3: CASSYKTGTAMNTEAFF
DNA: TGTGCCAGCAGCTATAAAACCGGGACAGCTATGAACACTGAAGCTTTCTTT

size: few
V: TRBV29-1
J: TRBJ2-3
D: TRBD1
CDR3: CSVGGQHTDTQYF
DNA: TGCAGCGTTGGGGGACAGCACACAGATACGCAGTATTTT

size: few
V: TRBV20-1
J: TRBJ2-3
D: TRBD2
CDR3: CSARRGSGIDTQYF
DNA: TGCAGTGCTAGACGCGGGAGCGGAATAGATACGCAGTATTTT

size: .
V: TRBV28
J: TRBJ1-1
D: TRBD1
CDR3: CASSSSGGGRTEAFF
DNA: TGTGCCAGCAGTTCCTCAGGGGGAGGAAGGACTGAAGCTTTCTTT

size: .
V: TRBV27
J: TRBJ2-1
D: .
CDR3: CASSLGFWDSQFF
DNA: TGTGCCAGCAGTTTAGGCTTTTGGGACTCTCAGTTCTTC

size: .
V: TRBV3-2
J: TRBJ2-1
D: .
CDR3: CALYNEQFF
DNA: TGTGCCCTTTACAATGAGCAGTTCTTC

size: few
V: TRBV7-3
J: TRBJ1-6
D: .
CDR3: CASSLNAGGINSPLHF
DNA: TGTGCCAGCAGCTTGAATGCAGGCGGTATTAATTCACCCCTCCACTTT

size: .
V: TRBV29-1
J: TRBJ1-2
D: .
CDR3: CSGMGDYGYTF
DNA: TGCAGCGGGATGGGTGACTATGGCTACACCTTC

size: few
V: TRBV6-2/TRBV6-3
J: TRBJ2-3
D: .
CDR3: CARGRTAQSYSTDTQYF
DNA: TGTGCCAGGGGACGGACAGCGCAATCATATAGCACAGATACGCAGTATTTT

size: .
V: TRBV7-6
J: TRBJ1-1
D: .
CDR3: CASSLTAITNTEAFF
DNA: TGTGCCAGCAGCTTAACAGCAATAACGAACACTGAAGCTTTCTTT

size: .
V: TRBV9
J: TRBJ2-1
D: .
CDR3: CASSVAGVLNEQFF
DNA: TGTGCCAGCAGCGTAGCGGGAGTCCTTAATGAGCAGTTCTTC